These T cell receptor beta chains were read from a single sample in a study of cytomegalovirus exposure and HLA in healthy donors. The method was immunoSEQ multiplex PCR; TCRdb's version includes in-frame clones alone and lacks a portion of them. The data contain a few hundred thousand clones, nearly 90% of them seen just once; the ten biggest clones take up 0.37%. The specimen was PBMCs. These receptors originate from a woman aged 18 to 35 in good health and CMV-seronegative. The CDR3 runs from the conserved cysteine through the conserved F or W. D genes are given only for firm matches. Where a row states a size, it is once, few, many or the class of an expanded clone; other rows omit it.

V gene	D gene	J gene	CDR3 length	clone size	CDR3 protein	CDR3 DNA
TRBV6-5	.	TRBJ2-1	14	.	CASTPGGSYNEQFF	TGTGCCAGCACCCCAGGAGGCTCCTACAATGAGCAGTTCTTC
TRBV30	.	TRBJ2-5	14	.	CAWSTTGFRETQYF	TGTGCCTGGAGTACAACAGGGTTCCGAGAGACCCAGTACTTC
TRBV9	TRBD1	TRBJ1-6	16	.	CASSASGQGNRSPLHF	TGTGCCAGCAGCGCATCAGGACAGGGGAATCGGTCACCCCTCCACTTT
TRBV19	TRBD1	TRBJ1-4	15	.	CASNKQGATNEKLFF	TGTGCCAGTAATAAACAGGGGGCGACTAATGAAAAACTGTTTTTT
TRBV27	TRBD1	TRBJ1-2	13	.	CASRPGQGFGYTF	TGTGCCAGCAGACCCGGACAGGGGTTTGGCTACACCTTC
TRBV7-9	.	TRBJ1-1	12	.	CASSFFLTEAFF	TGTGCCAGCAGCTTTTTCTTGACTGAAGCTTTCTTT
TRBV6-1	TRBD2	TRBJ2-1	13	.	CASSSSLADEQFF	TGTGCCAGCAGTAGCAGTCTAGCGGACGAGCAGTTCTTC
TRBV4-1	TRBD1	TRBJ2-7	16	.	CASSQFIGTGGYEQYF	TGCGCCAGCAGCCAATTTATCGGGACAGGGGGCTACGAGCAGTACTTC
TRBV11-2	.	TRBJ2-7	15	.	CASSLASGHIYEQYF	TGTGCCAGCAGCTTAGCCTCGGGACACATATACGAGCAGTACTTC
TRBV7-7	TRBD1	TRBJ2-7	15	.	CASSPSPGQTYEQYF	TGTGCTAGCAGCCCCTCTCCGGGACAGACCTACGAGCAGTACTTC
TRBV30	.	TRBJ1-2	11	.	CAWSRTSGYTF	TGTGCCTGGAGTCGAACTTCTGGCTACACCTTC
TRBV29-1	.	TRBJ2-7	14	.	CSVVTGMGSYEQYF	TGCAGCGTCGTCACAGGGATGGGCTCCTACGAGCAGTACTTC
TRBV2	.	TRBJ2-1	13	.	CASIQSGVNEQFF	TGTGCCAGCATACAATCCGGGGTCAATGAGCAGTTCTTC
TRBV28	TRBD1	TRBJ1-5	16	.	CASSFSDRASNQPQHF	TGTGCCAGCAGCTTTTCCGACAGGGCTAGCAATCAGCCCCAGCATTTT
TRBV20-1	.	TRBJ2-1	11	once	CSARSRNEQFF	TGCAGTGCTAGATCGCGAAATGAGCAGTTCTTC